These 31 T cell receptor beta chains share one sample of origin, sequenced in a study of cytomegalovirus exposure and HLA in healthy donors. A multiplex PCR was run with 60 Vbeta primers and 13 Jbeta primers. Produced via immunoSEQ multiplex PCR; TCRdb's table is partial and in-frame only. In the table there are some 60,000 clones, 80% of which are singletons. The sample comprised PBMCs. The receptors were gathered from a male donor in good health and CMV-seronegative.

CDR3 nucleotide sequence: TGTGCCAGCAGTTTAACAGGGACAGGGAATTCACCCCTCCACTTT. Translation gives CASSLTGTGNSPLHF. The genes are TRBV27 and TRBJ1-6, with TRBD1 identical over 9 bases. Germline loops: CDR1 MNHEY, CDR2 SMNVEV (reference sequence). Trimming took 2 bases from V and 7 from J; bases not matched to a gene: 3. The CDR3 length is 15 residues.

The rearrangement links TRBV6-5 to TRBJ1-1; possibly TRBD1 for D (6 bases). The V end lost 8 bases, the J end lost 5 bases, and 18 bases lay between the germline ends. This CDR3 has 14 amino acids. Germline CDR1 reads MNHEY; CDR2 reads SVGAGI. The CDR3 sequence is CASGTWGPNTEAFF. For the CDR3, the DNA is TGTGCCAGCGGTACGTGGGGGCCTAATACTGAAGCTTTCTTT.

V is TRBV25-1 and J is TRBJ1-1; the D gene is possibly TRBD1 (6 bases). Germline assignment: CDR1 MGHDK and CDR2 SYGVNS. The ends were cut back, 6 bases at V and 3 bases at J, with 14 bases in the middle. The CDR3 is made up of 14 amino acids. CDR3 region: CASRGAGVYTEAFF. In DNA, the CDR3 is TGTGCCAGCAGAGGAGCAGGGGTATACACTGAAGCTTTCTTT. Full variable domain (missing parts from reference TRBV25-1 and TRBJ1-1): EADIYQTPRYLVIGTGKKITLECSQTMGHDKMYWYQQDPGMELHLIHYSYGVNSTEKGDLSSESTVSRIRTEHFPLTLESARPSHTSQYLCASRGAGVYTEAFFGQGTRLTVV.

The V gene is TRBV18, the J gene TRBJ2-6; a weak D match, TRBD2 (6 bases). The V end was cut by 2 bases, the J end by 0 bases, with 14 bases between. The CDR3 has 18 amino acids. CDR1 and CDR2 from the germline V gene are KGHSH and LQKENI. Here the CDR3 DNA reads TGTGCCAGCTCACCAAGCGGGCAGGTCTACTCTGGGGCCAACGTCCTGACTTTC. Its protein is CASSPSGQVYSGANVLTF.

CDR3 region: CASSPSDYMNTEAFF. The CDR3 region has the DNA TGCGCCAGCAGCCCCTCAGATTACATGAACACTGAAGCTTTCTTT. The chain couples TRBV5-1 to TRBJ1-1; no definite D call. CDR1 and CDR2 from the germline V gene are SGHRS and YFSETQ. The ends were cut back, 4 bases at V and 0 bases at J, with 13 bases in the middle. CDR3 length: 15 residues.

The CDR3 sequence: CASSYVTGGGAFF. DNA for the CDR3: TGTGCCAGCAGTTACGTCACGGGGGGGGGAGCTTTCTTT. This chain uses TRBV6-5 with TRBJ1-1; D is perhaps TRBD1 (5 bases). This CDR3 has 13 amino acids. Trimming left V 2 bases short and J 10 bases short, with 14 bases between. Germline lookup yields CDR1 MNHEY and CDR2 SVGAGI.

J is TRBJ1-1 and V is TRBV7-6; 7 nucleotides agree with TRBD1. This CDR3 has 16 amino acids. The germline V gene has CDR1 SGHVS and CDR2 FNYEAQ. J was trimmed by 0 bases and V by 5 bases; bases with no gene match: 9. The CDR3 nucleotides read TGTGCCAGCAGCCCCTACAGGGGAGAATTGAACACTGAAGCTTTCTTT. Amino acids: CASSPYRGELNTEAFF.

In this sample, this clone turned up once. The rearrangement joins TRBV30 to TRBJ1-2; 10 nucleotides agree with TRBD1. Per germline, CDR1 GTSNPN and CDR2 SVGIG (reference sequence). The CDR3 runs 14 residues. The J segment lost 8 bases and the V segment lost 0 bases, leaving 6 bases of the junction unmatched. The DNA for the CDR3 is TGTGCCTGGAGTGTTCTAAGGGACAGGGGAGGCTACACCTTC. Protein: CAWSVLRDRGGYTF.

This chain connects TRBV4-1 to TRBJ1-4, with D possibly being TRBD1 (5 bases). CDR3 length: 16 residues. Trimming left V 0 bases short and J 7 bases short, with 15 bases between. Germline assignment: CDR1 MGHRA and CDR2 YSYEKL. In DNA, the CDR3 is TGCGCCAGCAGCCAAGAATTCGGTGGGGCATCTGAAAAACTGTTTTTT. Translated: CASSQEFGGASEKLFF.

The V gene is TRBV7-9, the J gene TRBJ1-2, with D maybe TRBD1 (6 bases). V was clipped by 2 bases and J by 7 bases, with 8 bases between them. The germline CDR1 and CDR2 sequences are SEHNR and FQNEAQ (reference sequence). This CDR3 has 12 amino acids. The DNA for the CDR3 is TGTGCCAGCAGCTTACAGGGGAGTGGCTACACCTTC. It encodes CASSLQGSGYTF.

V and J are TRBV5-4 and TRBJ1-1; TRBD1 matches 9 bases. The V gene end was trimmed by 2 bases and the J gene end by 2 bases; junction bases not matched to a gene: 7. Germline loops: CDR1 SGHNT, CDR2 YYREEE (reference sequence). CDR3 length: 16 amino acids. CDR3 region: CASSLGQGPVNTEAFF. Here the CDR3 DNA reads TGTGCCAGCAGCTTAGGACAGGGGCCGGTTAACACTGAAGCTTTCTTT. Full variable domain (outside the CDR3, taken from reference TRBV5-4 and TRBJ1-1): ETGVTQSPTHLIKTRGQQVTLRCSSQSGHNTVSWYQQALGQGPQFIFQYYREEENGRGNFPPRFSGLQFPNYSSELNVNALELDDSALYLCASSLGQGPVNTEAFFGQGTRLTVV.

This clone was counted a few times. V gene TRBV18 combines with J gene TRBJ2-7, with D possibly TRBD2 on 5 matching bases. Per the germline V gene, CDR1 is KGHSH and CDR2 is LQKENI. V was clipped by 3 bases and J by 3 bases, with 9 bases between them. The CDR3 extends over 13 amino acids. This CDR3 is CASSPNSGYEQYF. Written as DNA, the CDR3 is TGTGCCAGCTCACCGAACAGCGGCTACGAGCAGTACTTC.

The chain carries TRBV7-3 and TRBJ2-3, with D possibly TRBD1 on 5 matching bases. In germline, CDR1 is SGHTA, CDR2 FQGTGA. The CDR3 sequence is 13 residues long. Deletions cut 6 bases from V and 1 base from J, with 8 bases between. CDR3 region: CASSLTGTDTQYF. The CDR3 DNA reads as TGTGCCAGCAGTCTGACAGGCACAGATACGCAGTATTTT. The full variable domain, rest sourced from reference TRBV7-3 and TRBJ2-3, is GAGVSQTPSNKVTEKGKYVELRCDPISGHTALYWYRQSLGQGPEFLIYFQGTGAADDSGLPNDRFFAVRPEGSVSTLKIQRTERGDSAVYLCASSLTGTDTQYFGPGTRLTVL.

The rearrangement uses TRBV18 and TRBJ2-7, with TRBD2 matching 9 bases. Germline V gene data show CDR1 as KGHSH and CDR2 as LQKENI. The CDR3 totals 15 residues. V shed 2 bases, J shed 2 bases, and the junction held 4 bases outside the gene matches. The CDR3 DNA follows: TGTGCCAGCTCACCAACTGCGGGGGGGACCTACGAGCAGTACTTC. Protein sequence: CASSPTAGGTYEQYF.

In its sample, this clone was seen once. The chain couples TRBV15 to TRBJ2-5, with D uncertain. The end of the DNA is better explained by TRBJ2-7, so the J call may be wrong. There are 13 residues in the CDR3. Germline loops: CDR1 LNHNV, CDR2 YYDKDF (reference sequence). The CDR3 loop is CATSRDPGYEQYF. CDR3 nucleotide sequence: TGTGCCACCAGCAGAGATCCAGGCTACGAGCAGTACTTC.

The chain has TRBV30 and TRBJ2-3, with a tentative D call TRBD2 (6 bases). V lost 0 bases to trimming and J lost 4 bases, with 17 bases between them. Germline values: CDR1 GTSNPN, CDR2 SVGIG (reference sequence). The CDR3 loop spans 16 amino acids. CDR3 amino acids: CAWSVRRGNVPDTQYF. DNA for the CDR3: TGTGCCTGGAGTGTACGTCGGGGGAATGTCCCAGATACGCAGTATTTT.

This clone was seen once. The gene calls are TRBV30 and TRBJ1-3; no clear D gene. The CDR3 covers 15 residues. Germline loops: CDR1 GTSNPN, CDR2 SVGIG (reference sequence). The germline V and J ends were trimmed by 0 bases and 0 bases, with 9 bases remaining between them. CDR3 loop: CAWSVDRSSGNTIYF. Here the CDR3 DNA reads TGTGCCTGGAGTGTCGATAGGAGCTCTGGAAACACCATATATTTT. The entire variable domain, with the rest obtained from reference TRBV30 and TRBJ1-3, is as follows: SQTIHQWPATLVQPVGSPLSLECTVEGTSNPNLYWYRQAAGRGLQLLFYSVGIGQISSEVPQNLSASRPQDRQFILSSKKLLLSDSGFYLCAWSVDRSSGNTIYFGEGSWLTVV.

This chain connects TRBV6-1 to TRBJ1-4; no firm D call. The germline CDR1 and CDR2 sequences are MNHNS and SASEGT. V was shortened by 6 bases and J by 4 bases, with 9 bases between the two germline ends. This CDR3 is 13 amino acids long. CDR3 sequence (DNA): TGTGCCAGCAGACAGTGGGTTAATGAAAAACTGTTTTTT. It specifies CASRQWVNEKLFF.

The chain has TRBV7-3 and TRBJ2-7, with TRBD2 matching over 7 bases. V gave up 5 bases and J gave up 7 bases; unmatched junction bases: 17. The CDR3 is made up of 16 amino acids. Germline V lookup: CDR1 SGHTA, CDR2 FQGTGA. CDR3 residues: CASSPAGGGSVGEQYF. CDR3 in DNA: TGTGCCAGCAGCCCTGCGGGCGGGGGATCGGTGGGGGAGCAGTACTTC.

The V call is TRBV30, the J call TRBJ2-5; a weak D match, TRBD1 (5 bases). Matching the DNA end better, TRBJ2-7 makes the J call doubtful. Looked up from germline, CDR1 is GTSNPN and CDR2 is SVGIG (reference sequence). The CDR3 is made up of 13 amino acids. The CDR3 DNA reads TGTGCCTGGAGACTTACAGGAAACTACGAGCAGTACTTC. Translated, it gives CAWRLTGNYEQYF.

In the case of this clone: At one end the junction does not follow the germline gene, possibly because of a read error. V and J are TRBV7-7 and TRBJ2-7, with D tentatively TRBD1 (5 bases). From germline, CDR1 is SSHAT and CDR2 FNYEAQ (reference sequence). The CDR3 extends over 14 amino acids. This CDR3 is CASSDGHGSYEQYF. The CDR3 nucleotides are TGTGCTAGCAGCGATGGACACGGCTCCTACGAGCAGTACTTC.

The CDR3 sequence: CASSLTATDTQYF. The CDR3 nucleotides read TGTGCCAGCAGCTTAACGGCCACAGATACGCAGTATTTT. The chain couples TRBV7-3 to TRBJ2-3; no definite D call. Trimming removed 0 bases from V and 2 bases from J, with 3 bases in between. The CDR3 loop spans 13 amino acids. CDR1 is SGHTA, CDR2 FQGTGA, per germline.

V and J are TRBV29-1 and TRBJ1-4, with D possibly TRBD1 on 6 matching bases. The CDR3 is 14 amino acids. Trimming shortened V by 4 bases and J by 4 bases, and 13 bases separated the two germline ends. Germline V lookup: CDR1 SQVTM, CDR2 ANQGSEA. The CDR3 loop reads CSVAFGQINEKLFF. Here the CDR3 DNA reads TGCAGCGTTGCATTCGGACAGATTAATGAAAAACTGTTTTTT.

This chain uses TRBV5-4 with TRBJ1-3; TRBD1 is a possible D gene (5 bases). The CDR3 length is 18 residues. Trimming removed 3 bases at V and 2 bases at J, with 21 bases between. Per germline, CDR1 SGHNT and CDR2 YYREEE (reference sequence). This CDR3 is CASSSGGAGLLPGNTIYF. CDR3 sequence (DNA): TGTGCCAGCAGCTCGGGCGGTGCGGGGCTCCTCCCTGGAAACACCATATATTTT.

J is TRBJ1-5 and V is TRBV2; D gene uncertain. The CDR3 consists of 20 residues. Germline V gives CDR1 SNHLY, CDR2 FYNNEI. The V end was cut by 5 bases, the J end by 1 base, with 27 bases between. CDR3 coding DNA: TGTGCCAGCAGTCCCCGACGGAGTCCTTCCCGGGTAGACAGCAATCAGCCCCAGCATTTT. Translated: CASSPRRSPSRVDSNQPQHF. The full variable domain, rest sourced from reference TRBV2 and TRBJ1-5, is EPEVTQTPSHQVTQMGQEVILRCVPISNHLYFYWYRQILGQKVEFLVSFYNNEISEKSEIFDDQFSVERPDGSNFTLKIRSTKLEDSAMYFCASSPRRSPSRVDSNQPQHFGDGTRLSIL.

V gene TRBV12-5 combines with J gene TRBJ1-2, with D tentatively TRBD1 (5 bases). The CDR3 has 13 residues. Trimming removed 7 bases from V and 0 bases from J, with 9 bases in between. Germline V gene lookup returns CDR1 LGHNT and CDR2 FRNRAP. The CDR3 loop is CASARGANYGYTF. The CDR3 DNA reads TGTGCTAGTGCGCGGGGGGCTAACTATGGCTACACCTTC.

This chain uses TRBV7-3 with TRBJ2-7, with TRBD1 matching over 8 bases. V lost 2 bases and J lost 3; bases outside the gene matches: 3. The CDR3 has 14 amino acids. The germline V gene has CDR1 SGHTA and CDR2 FQGTGA. CDR3 residues: CASSLGTGLYEQYF. The CDR3 nucleotides are TGTGCCAGCAGCTTAGGGACAGGTCTCTACGAGCAGTACTTC.

The V gene is TRBV7-9, the J gene TRBJ2-1; 13 bases map to TRBD2. Germline V gene lookup returns CDR1 SEHNR and CDR2 FQNEAQ (reference sequence). The V and J ends lost 5 bases and 7 bases, in that order; junction bases with no gene match: 11. The CDR3 spans 17 residues. CDR3 loop: CASSPQTSGGFKNEQFF. The CDR3 nucleotides read TGTGCCAGCAGCCCTCAGACTAGCGGGGGGTTTAAAAATGAGCAGTTCTTC.

The chain carries TRBV6-5 and TRBJ2-1; 8 nucleotides match TRBD2. Trimming removed 8 bases from V and 5 bases from J; junction bases left unmatched: 5. Germline CDR1 and CDR2: MNHEY and SVGAGI. There are 13 residues in the CDR3. CDR3 protein: CASLRSGDNEQFF. CDR3 nucleotide sequence: TGTGCCAGCTTACGTAGCGGGGACAATGAGCAGTTCTTC.

The chain uses TRBV7-2 and TRBJ2-3, with 13 bases aligning to TRBD2. After removal of 0 bases from V and 9 bases from J, the junction contained 6 bases not matched to a gene. Germline V CDR1 and CDR2: SGHTA, FQGNSA. The CDR3 has 16 residues. DNA of the CDR3: TGTGCCAGCAGCTTAGCGACTAGCGGGGGGCTAGGAACGCAGTATTTT. It encodes CASSLATSGGLGTQYF.

The chain joins TRBV29-1 to TRBJ2-7, with TRBD1 matching over 9 bases. The J segment lost 5 bases and the V segment lost 3 bases, leaving 5 bases of the junction unmatched. CDR3 length equals 13 residues. Germline CDR1 and CDR2: SQVTM and ANQGSEA. This chain's CDR3 is CSVEDRGQDEQYF. The CDR3 DNA follows: TGCAGCGTTGAGGACAGGGGTCAGGACGAGCAGTACTTC.